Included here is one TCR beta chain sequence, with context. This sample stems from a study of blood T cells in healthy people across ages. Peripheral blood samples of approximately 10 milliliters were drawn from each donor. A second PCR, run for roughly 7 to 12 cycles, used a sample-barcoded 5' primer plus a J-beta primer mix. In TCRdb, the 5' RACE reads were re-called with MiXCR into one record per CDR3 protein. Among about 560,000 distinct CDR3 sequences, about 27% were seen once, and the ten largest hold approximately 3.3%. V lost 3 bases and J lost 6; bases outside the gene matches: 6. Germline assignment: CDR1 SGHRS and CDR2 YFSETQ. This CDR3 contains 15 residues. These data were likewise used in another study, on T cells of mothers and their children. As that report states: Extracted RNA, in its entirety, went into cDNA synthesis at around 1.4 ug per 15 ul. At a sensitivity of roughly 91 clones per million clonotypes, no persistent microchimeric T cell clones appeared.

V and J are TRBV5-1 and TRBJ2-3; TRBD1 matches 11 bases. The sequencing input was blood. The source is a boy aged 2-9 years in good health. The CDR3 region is CASSWGDRGSDTQYF. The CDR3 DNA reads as TGCGCCAGCAGCTGGGGGGACAGGGGGTCTGATACGCAGTATTTT.